The next 31 T cell receptor beta chains were all read from a single sample in a study of T cell responses to AZD1222 COVID-19 vaccine. This table comes from immunoSEQ multiplex PCR, and its TCRdb copy is limited to in-frame clones, with some not included. The data show 90,000 to 130,000 clones, approximately 89% seen once. The specimen was peripheral blood, collected on day 0 of MenACWY control vaccination. The receptors come from an adult in good health.

This chain links TRBV10-2 with TRBJ1-1, with TRBD1 matching 7 bases. The J segment lost 6 bases and the V segment lost 2 bases, leaving 3 bases of the junction unmatched. The germline V gene has CDR1 WSHSY and CDR2 SAAADI. This CDR3 spans 13 amino acids. For the CDR3, the DNA is TGCGCCAGCAGTGAGATAGACAGGGCTGAAGCTTTCTTT. Translating gives CASSEIDRAEAFF.

This sequence joins TRBV6-6 and TRBJ1-5; possibly TRBD1 for D (5 bases). Germline V gene sequence: CDR1 MNHNY, CDR2 SVGAGI (reference sequence). This CDR3 has 14 residues. V lost 8 bases and J lost 5, with 16 bases in between. The CDR3 bases are TGTGCCAGCGAGTCAGGACCGGGGGATCAGCCCCAGCATTTT. This gives the protein CASESGPGDQPQHF.

The CDR3 DNA is TGTGCCAGCAGCACCGGCGTCAAGAACACTGAAGCTTTCTTT. Residues: CASSTGVKNTEAFF. The chain joins TRBV5-4 to TRBJ1-1, with D unclear. Germline V gene sequence: CDR1 SGHNT, CDR2 YYREEE (reference sequence). The CDR3 runs to 14 residues. V was pared by 4 bases and J by 1 base, with 11 bases between.

The genes are TRBV6-5 and TRBJ1-2; D remains unclear. The ends were cut back, 2 bases at V and 8 bases at J, with 12 bases in the middle. The CDR3 has 13 residues. Looked up from germline, CDR1 is MNHEY and CDR2 is SVGAGI. CDR3 in DNA: TGTGCCAGCAGTTACCGTCAGGCCGGAGGCTACACCTTC. Its protein product is CASSYRQAGGYTF.

This sequence joins TRBV7-8 and TRBJ2-1; D may be TRBD1 (6 bases). V shed 3 bases and J shed 0 bases, with 12 bases lying between them. Germline loops: CDR1 SGHVS, CDR2 FQNEAQ. The CDR3 length is 16 residues. The CDR3 DNA reads as TGTGCCAGCAGCTTCATAACAGGGAGCTCCTACAATGAGCAGTTCTTC. It codes for CASSFITGSSYNEQFF. The variable domain in full, completed from reference TRBV7-8 and TRBJ2-1, reads GAGVSQSPRYKVAKRGQDVALRCDPISGHVSLFWYQQALGQGPEFLTYFQNEAQLDKSGLPSDRFFAERPEGSVSTLKIQRTQQEDSAVYLCASSFITGSSYNEQFFGPGTRLTVL.

The rearrangement joins TRBV14 to TRBJ1-2; 7 positions match TRBD1. This CDR3 region has 15 residues. CDR1 is SGHDN and CDR2 is FVKESK in the germline V gene. The V segment lost 2 bases and the J segment 3 bases; nucleotides outside the gene matches: 6. CDR3 DNA: TGTGCCAGCAGCCAACTCACGACAGGGTACTATGGCTACACCTTC. It codes for CASSQLTTGYYGYTF.

The rearrangement uses TRBV5-1 and TRBJ2-3, with TRBD1 as a possible D gene (5 bases). Per the germline V gene, CDR1 is SGHRS and CDR2 is YFSETQ. This CDR3 is 14 amino acids long. Trimming pared 1 base from V and 2 bases from J, leaving 8 bases between. The CDR3 bases are TGCGCCAGCAGCTTGAAGGGGTACACAGATACGCAGTATTTT. It yields the protein CASSLKGYTDTQYF.

This chain connects TRBV11-2 to TRBJ1-6; D might be TRBD1 (6 bases). The CDR3 extends over 16 amino acids. Germline assignment: CDR1 SGHAT and CDR2 FQNNGV. Trimming pared 1 base from V and 7 bases from J, leaving 14 bases between. The DNA of the CDR3 is TGTGCCAGCAGCTTAGGGGGGGCCCAGGCAAATTCACCCCTCCACTTT. It is translated as CASSLGGAQANSPLHF.

This chain connects TRBV9 to TRBJ2-5, with D perhaps assigned TRBD1 or TRBD2 (5 bases each). CDR3 length: 21 amino acids. Trimming shortened V by 10 bases and J by 3 bases, and 40 bases separated the two germline ends. The germline gives CDR1 SGDLS, CDR2 YYNGEE. The CDR3 region is CARRALLACLGLTRGKETQYF. DNA of the CDR3: TGTGCCCGAAGGGCGCTATTAGCGTGTCTCGGTCTTACCCGGGGCAAAGAGACCCAGTACTTC. Looking up the rest from reference TRBV9 and TRBJ2-5 gives the full variable domain: DSGVTQTPKHLITATGQRVTLRCSPRSGDLSVYWYQQSLDQGLQFLIQYYNGEERAKGNILERFSAQQFPDLHSELNLSSLELGDSALYFCARRALLACLGLTRGKETQYFGPGTRLLVL.

The J gene is TRBJ1-5, the V gene TRBV7-2; TRBD1 is a possible D gene (6 bases). The CDR3 is made up of 14 amino acids. The germline gives CDR1 SGHTA, CDR2 FQGNSA. Trimming took off 3 bases at V and 4 bases at J, with 10 bases between the two ends. CDR3 amino acids: CASSLGGRNQPQHF. In nucleotides, the CDR3 is TGTGCCAGCAGCTTGGGGGGGCGGAATCAGCCCCAGCATTTT.

The chain links TRBV23-1 to TRBJ1-5; possibly TRBD1 for D (6 bases). TRBV23-1 has ORF status, its function being uncertain. This CDR3 spans 17 amino acids. V lost 6 bases and J 1 base, leaving 19 bases between the germline ends. The CDR3 nucleotides read TGCGCCAGCAGCCAAATCCCGGACAGATGGAGCAATCAGCCCCAGCATTTT. This sequence encodes CASSQIPDRWSNQPQHF.

This clone was observed a few times. The chain links TRBV7-9 to TRBJ1-2, with D tentatively TRBD1 (5 bases). The CDR3 extends over 13 amino acids. Trimming shortened V by 1 base and J by 6 bases, and 9 bases separated the two germline ends. CDR1 and CDR2 from the germline V gene are SEHNR and FQNEAQ (reference sequence). This CDR3 is CASSLGLGDGYTF. The CDR3 DNA reads TGTGCCAGCAGCTTAGGCCTGGGGGATGGCTACACCTTC.

The chain employs TRBV29-1 and TRBJ2-7; the D gene could be TRBD1 or TRBD2 (5 bases each). Trimming stripped 7 bases from V and 3 bases from J, with 16 bases between. CDR1 SQVTM and CDR2 ANQGSEA come from the germline V gene. The CDR3 loop spans 13 amino acids. This chain's CDR3 is CSGGVGSGYEQYF. The CDR3 DNA is TGCAGCGGAGGGGTGGGGTCAGGCTACGAGCAGTACTTC.

In its sample, this clone was seen once. This chain links TRBV23-1 with TRBJ1-5; D is undetermined. TRBV23-1 is annotated as an ORF whose role is uncertain. The CDR3 covers 16 residues. The V end was cut by 2 bases, the J end by 2 bases, with 13 bases between. The CDR3 DNA sequence: TGCGCCAGCAGTCAAAATTTGTTCGTGGGCAATCAGCCCCAGCATTTT. Residues: CASSQNLFVGNQPQHF.

The chain combines TRBV10-2 with TRBJ1-1; TRBD1 might be the D (6 bases). Trimming pared 7 bases from V and 1 base from J, leaving 19 bases between. The V gene's germline CDR1 is WSHSY and CDR2 SAAADI. The CDR3 is 16 residues long. CDR3 sequence (DNA): TGCGCCAGCATCGACGTAGGGGGGGGAACGAACACTGAAGCTTTCTTT. It translates to CASIDVGGGTNTEAFF.

The chain uses TRBV19 and TRBJ1-4; 7 bases align to TRBD1. Germline V gives CDR1 LNHDA, CDR2 SQIVND (reference sequence). The CDR3 totals 12 residues. V was clipped by 10 bases and J by 8 bases; unmatched bases: 7. As DNA, the CDR3 is TGTGCCAATCAGACAGGGAGGGAAAAACTGTTTTTT. This codes for CANQTGREKLFF.

The chain combines TRBV5-1 with TRBJ1-3; D is undetermined. This CDR3 has 16 amino acids. Germline values: CDR1 SGHRS, CDR2 YFSETQ. V shed 0 bases and J shed 0 bases, with 10 bases lying between them. The chain's CDR3 is CASSLAGLSSGNTIYF. CDR3 nucleotides: TGCGCCAGCAGCTTGGCCGGGCTGTCCTCTGGAAACACCATATATTTT.

This clone showed up just once. The chain is built from TRBV5-1 and TRBJ2-1; 7 nucleotides line up with TRBD1. The trim removed 0 bases at V and 4 bases at J, leaving 7 bases unmatched. The V gene's germline CDR1 is SGHRS and CDR2 YFSETQ. CDR3 size: 16 residues. CDR3 in amino acids: CASSLAGTDLYNEQFF. DNA for the CDR3: TGCGCCAGCAGCTTGGCTGGGACAGACCTTTACAATGAGCAGTTCTTC.

CDR3 bases: TGTGCCAGCAGCCAGGGACAGGGACAGCCCCAGCATTTT. Protein product: CASSQGQGQPQHF. V and J are TRBV7-9 and TRBJ1-5, with 9 bases lining up with TRBD1. The CDR3 loop spans 13 amino acids. CDR1 SEHNR and CDR2 FQNEAQ come from the germline V gene (reference sequence). V gave up 5 bases and J gave up 7 bases; unmatched junction bases: 3.

The chain recombines TRBV7-9 with TRBJ2-2; D not resolved. Trimming shortened V by 1 base and J by 6 bases, and 9 bases separated the two germline ends. Germline-derived CDR1 and CDR2 are SEHNR and FQNEAQ (reference sequence). The CDR3 spans 14 residues. The CDR3 DNA sequence: TGTGCCAGCAGCTTAGTGCGAATCCCCGGGGAGCTGTTTTTT. Residues: CASSLVRIPGELFF. The whole variable domain, filled in from reference TRBV7-9 and TRBJ2-2, reads DTGVSQNPRHKITKRGQNVTFRCDPISEHNRLYWYRQTLGQGPEFLTYFQNEAQLEKSRLLSDRFSAERPKGSFSTLEIQRTEQGDSAMYLCASSLVRIPGELFFGEGSRLTVL.

The V and J genes are TRBV29-1 and TRBJ2-7; D might be TRBD1 (5 bases). V was trimmed by 2 bases and J by 6 bases, leaving 11 bases between them. The CDR3 is 12 residues long. CDR1 SQVTM and CDR2 ANQGSEA come from the germline V gene. The CDR3 protein is CSVELGQGEQYF. As DNA, the CDR3 is TGCAGCGTTGAACTGGGGCAGGGCGAGCAGTACTTC.

The chain uses TRBV9 and TRBJ2-7; D is unclear. Deletions cut 0 bases from V and 2 bases from J, with 9 bases between. The CDR3 covers 14 residues. Germline CDR1 is SGDLS and CDR2 is YYNGEE. DNA for the CDR3: TGTGCCAGCAGCGTAGGACCAGAAGCCTACGAGCAGTACTTC. Encoded protein: CASSVGPEAYEQYF.

The V gene is TRBV4-3, the J gene TRBJ1-6; 8 positions agree with TRBD1. Trimming took 2 bases from V and 7 from J; bases not matched to a gene: 4. The germline gives CDR1 LGHNA, CDR2 YSLEER. The CDR3 sequence is 15 residues long. The CDR3 DNA follows: TGCGCCAGCAGCCAATCCGGACAGGGAAATTCACCCCTCCACTTT. As protein: CASSQSGQGNSPLHF.

In regard to this clone: This same CDR3 is encoded by further DNA sequences in the sample. CDR3 bases: TGTGCCAGCAGCCGCGGACAGATGAACACTGAAGCTTTCTTT. This translates into CASSRGQMNTEAFF. This chain joins TRBV27 and TRBJ1-1; a weak D match, TRBD1 (6 bases). The germline gives CDR1 MNHEY, CDR2 SMNVEV (reference sequence). Trimming removed 6 bases from V and 0 bases from J, with 11 bases in between. The CDR3 consists of 14 residues.

The CDR3 here is CASSLGQPSYNEQFF. CDR3 bases: TGTGCCAGCAGCCTAGGGCAGCCCTCCTACAATGAGCAGTTCTTC. The chain carries TRBV7-3 and TRBJ2-1; D is undetermined. V dropped 5 bases and J dropped 0 bases, with 11 bases sitting between them. The CDR3 runs to 15 residues. Per germline, CDR1 SGHTA and CDR2 FQGTGA.

The gene calls are TRBV10-2 and TRBJ1-5; 7 bases agree with TRBD1. J gave up 2 bases and V 4 bases, and 14 bases lay outside the gene matches. This CDR3 is built from 18 residues. Germline V gene lookup returns CDR1 WSHSY and CDR2 SAAADI. This CDR3 is CASSGGGQTNLRNQPQHF. In DNA, the CDR3 is TGCGCCAGCAGTGGGGGGGGACAGACCAACCTACGCAATCAGCCCCAGCATTTT.

The V call is TRBV29-1, the J call TRBJ2-7; D unresolved. The V end lost 4 bases, the J end lost 2 bases, and 6 bases lay between the germline ends. The CDR3 runs 11 residues. Germline values: CDR1 SQVTM, CDR2 ANQGSEA. Here the CDR3 DNA reads TGCAGCGTTGCTGACACCTACGAGCAGTACTTC. It encodes CSVADTYEQYF.

The chain combines TRBV6-5 with TRBJ1-2; a weak D match, TRBD1 (5 bases). Trimming shortened V by 7 bases and J by 0 bases, and 15 bases separated the two germline ends. This CDR3 has 15 residues. Looked up from germline, CDR1 is MNHEY and CDR2 is SVGAGI. This CDR3 reads CASKEGPSSNYGYTF. The CDR3 nucleotides read TGTGCCAGCAAGGAGGGACCGTCCTCTAACTATGGCTACACCTTC.

The chain links TRBV27 to TRBJ2-5; tentatively, D is TRBD1 or TRBD2 (7 bases each). From germline, CDR1 is MNHEY and CDR2 SMNVEV (reference sequence). The CDR3 consists of 14 residues. V lost 4 bases, J lost 4 bases, and 13 bases lay in between. CDR3 sequence (DNA): TGTGCCAGCAGTTCGGCAGGGGGGGGAGAGACCCAGTACTTC. The encoded protein is CASSSAGGGETQYF.

The CDR3 spells CASSWGGSPLHF. The CDR3 DNA reads TGTGCCAGCTCTTGGGGGGGTTCACCCCTCCACTTT. This sequence joins TRBV27 and TRBJ1-6, with D possibly TRBD1 on 5 matching bases. Germline V gene lookup returns CDR1 MNHEY and CDR2 SMNVEV (reference sequence). Deletions cut 8 bases from V and 9 bases from J, with 11 bases between. This CDR3 has 12 amino acids.

The rearrangement links TRBV5-8 to TRBJ1-1; no definite D call. The CDR3 length is 13 residues. The germline V gene encodes CDR1 SGHTS and CDR2 YDEGEE. Trimming stripped 4 bases from V and 1 base from J, with 8 bases between. The CDR3 DNA sequence: TGTGCCAGCAGCCCCTGGACGAACACTGAAGCTTTCTTT. It translates to CASSPWTNTEAFF.